The clone carrying this T cell receptor beta chain was observed once. Its antigen is as yet unknown. Only in-frame clones appear in the TCRdb table, and some are missing; sequencing was by immunoSEQ multiplex PCR. The table shows under 65,000 clones, with 89% occurring only once. The germline V and J ends were trimmed by 0 bases and 1 base, with 7 bases remaining between them. Germline CDR1 reads SGHRS; CDR2 reads YFSETQ. There are 14 residues in the CDR3. The data were obtained in a study of cytomegalovirus exposure and HLA in healthy donors. Study results and caveats: Among the CMV-associated chains, a few were confirmed in vitro as specific for CMV antigens. According to a subsequent analysis, TCR clusters from the first cohort were inclined to appear together in the 120 validation repertoires.

The donors formed part of the roughly 110-subject validation cohort, distinct from the roughly 640-subject first cohort. This rearrangement joins TRBV5-1 to TRBJ2-5; no clear D gene. The source of this sequence is a woman younger than 35 in good health and CMV-seropositive. The sequenced sample consisted of PBMCs. CDR3 amino acids: CASSLEGVQETQYF. The DNA for the CDR3 is TGCGCCAGCAGCTTGGAAGGAGTCCAAGAGACCCAGTACTTC.